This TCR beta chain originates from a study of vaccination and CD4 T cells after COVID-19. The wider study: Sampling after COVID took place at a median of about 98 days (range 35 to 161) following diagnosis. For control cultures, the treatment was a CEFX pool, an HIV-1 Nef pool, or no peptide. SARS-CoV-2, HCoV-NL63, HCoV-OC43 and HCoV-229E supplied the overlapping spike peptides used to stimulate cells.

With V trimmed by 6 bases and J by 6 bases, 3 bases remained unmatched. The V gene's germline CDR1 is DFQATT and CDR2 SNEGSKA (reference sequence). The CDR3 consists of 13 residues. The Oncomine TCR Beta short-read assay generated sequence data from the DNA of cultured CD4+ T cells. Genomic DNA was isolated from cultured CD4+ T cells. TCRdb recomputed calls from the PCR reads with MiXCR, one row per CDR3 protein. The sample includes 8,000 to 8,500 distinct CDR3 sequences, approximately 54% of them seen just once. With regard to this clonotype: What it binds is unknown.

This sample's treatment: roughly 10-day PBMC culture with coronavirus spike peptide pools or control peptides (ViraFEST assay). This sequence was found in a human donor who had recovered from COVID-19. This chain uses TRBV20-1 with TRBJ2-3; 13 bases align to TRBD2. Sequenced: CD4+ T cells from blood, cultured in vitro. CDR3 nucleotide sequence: TGCAGTGCACTAGCGGGGGGGGGGGATACGCAGTATTTT. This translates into CSALAGGGDTQYF.